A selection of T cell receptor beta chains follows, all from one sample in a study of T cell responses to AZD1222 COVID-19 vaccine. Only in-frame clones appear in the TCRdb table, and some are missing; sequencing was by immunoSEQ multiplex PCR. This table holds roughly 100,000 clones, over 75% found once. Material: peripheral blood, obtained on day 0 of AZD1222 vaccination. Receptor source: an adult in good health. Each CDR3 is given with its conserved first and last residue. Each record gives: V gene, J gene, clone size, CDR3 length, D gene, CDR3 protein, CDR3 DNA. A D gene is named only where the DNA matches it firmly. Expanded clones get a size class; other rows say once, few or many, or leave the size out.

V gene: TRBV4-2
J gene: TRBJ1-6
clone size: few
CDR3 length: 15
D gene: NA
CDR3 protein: CASSQSHSYNSPLHF
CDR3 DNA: TGTGCCAGCAGCCAATCCCATTCCTATAATTCACCCCTCCACTTT

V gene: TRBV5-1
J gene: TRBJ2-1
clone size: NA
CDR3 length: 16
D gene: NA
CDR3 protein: CASSAYRGGSYNEQFF
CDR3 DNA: TGCGCCAGCAGCGCCTACAGGGGAGGCTCCTACAATGAGCAGTTCTTC

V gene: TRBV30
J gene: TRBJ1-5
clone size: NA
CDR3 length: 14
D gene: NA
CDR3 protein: CALSRSSSNQPQHF
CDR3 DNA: TGTGCCCTCTCGAGGAGTTCGAGCAATCAGCCCCAGCATTTT

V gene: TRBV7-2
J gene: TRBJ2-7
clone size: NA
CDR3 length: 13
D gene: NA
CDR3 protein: CASSPGTRVEQYF
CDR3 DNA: TGTGCCAGCAGCCCCGGGACGCGGGTCGAGCAGTACTTC

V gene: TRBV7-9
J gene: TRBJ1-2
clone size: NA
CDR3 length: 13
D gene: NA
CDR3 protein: CASSLQGHGGYTF
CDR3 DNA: TGTGCCAGCAGCTTACAGGGGCATGGGGGCTACACCTTC

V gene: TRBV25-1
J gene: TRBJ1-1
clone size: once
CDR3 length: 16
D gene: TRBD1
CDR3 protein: CASSEYRAGGETEAFF
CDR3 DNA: TGTGCCAGCAGTGAATATAGGGCAGGGGGCGAAACTGAAGCTTTCTTT

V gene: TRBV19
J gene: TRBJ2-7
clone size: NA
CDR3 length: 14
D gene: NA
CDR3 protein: CASSIVGSSYEQYF
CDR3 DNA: TGTGCCAGTAGTATAGTTGGCAGTTCCTACGAGCAGTACTTC

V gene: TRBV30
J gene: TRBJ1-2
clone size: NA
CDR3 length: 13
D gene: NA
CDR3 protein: CAWSLGQNYGYTF
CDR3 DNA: TGTGCCTGGAGTCTCGGACAGAACTATGGCTACACCTTC

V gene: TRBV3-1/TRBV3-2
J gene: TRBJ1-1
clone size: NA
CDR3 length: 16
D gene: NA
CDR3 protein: CASSQGLNRMNTEAFF
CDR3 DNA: TGTGCCAGCAGCCAAGGATTGAACAGGATGAACACTGAAGCTTTCTTT

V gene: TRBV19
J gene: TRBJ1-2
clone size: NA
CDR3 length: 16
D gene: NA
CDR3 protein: CASSILLNRENYGYTF
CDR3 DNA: TGTGCCAGTAGTATCCTACTTAACAGGGAAAACTATGGCTACACCTTC

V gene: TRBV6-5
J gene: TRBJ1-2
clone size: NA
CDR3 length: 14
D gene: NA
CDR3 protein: CASQEGRSGYGYTF
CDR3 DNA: TGTGCCAGCCAAGAGGGAAGGAGCGGCTATGGCTACACCTTC

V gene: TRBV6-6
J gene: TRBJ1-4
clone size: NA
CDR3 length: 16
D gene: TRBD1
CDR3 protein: CASRSDRGLSNEKLFF
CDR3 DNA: TGTGCCAGCAGGTCGGACAGGGGGCTTTCTAATGAAAAACTGTTTTTT

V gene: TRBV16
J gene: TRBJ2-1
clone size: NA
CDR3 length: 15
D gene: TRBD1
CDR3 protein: CASSQPGQGSGEQFF
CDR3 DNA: TGTGCCAGCAGCCAACCGGGACAGGGGTCTGGTGAGCAGTTCTTC

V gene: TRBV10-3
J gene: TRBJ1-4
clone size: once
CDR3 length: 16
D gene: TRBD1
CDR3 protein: CAISDRGTASNEKLFF
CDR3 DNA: TGTGCCATCAGTGACCGTGGGACAGCTTCTAATGAAAAACTGTTTTTT

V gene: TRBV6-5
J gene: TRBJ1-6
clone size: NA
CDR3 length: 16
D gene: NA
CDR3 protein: CASSYSSEGFYSPLHF
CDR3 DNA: TGTGCCAGCAGTTACTCTTCCGAGGGTTTTTATTCACCCCTCCACTTT

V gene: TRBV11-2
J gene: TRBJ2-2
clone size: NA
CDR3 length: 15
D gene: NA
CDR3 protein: CASSSRQSNTGELFF
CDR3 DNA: TGTGCCAGCAGCTCTCGACAGTCGAACACCGGGGAGCTGTTTTTT

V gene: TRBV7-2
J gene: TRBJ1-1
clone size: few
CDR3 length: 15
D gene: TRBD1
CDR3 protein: CASSPRTGPNTEAFF
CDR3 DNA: TGTGCCAGCAGCCCCCGGACAGGGCCGAACACTGAAGCTTTCTTT

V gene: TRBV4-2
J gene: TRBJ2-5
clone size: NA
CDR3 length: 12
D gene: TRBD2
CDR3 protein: CASLAGEETQYF
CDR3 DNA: TGTGCCAGCCTAGCGGGGGAAGAGACCCAGTACTTC

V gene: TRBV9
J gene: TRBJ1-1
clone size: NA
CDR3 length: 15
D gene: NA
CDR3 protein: CASSVGALGATEAFF
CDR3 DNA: TGTGCCAGCAGCGTTGGGGCTTTGGGAGCCACTGAAGCTTTCTTT

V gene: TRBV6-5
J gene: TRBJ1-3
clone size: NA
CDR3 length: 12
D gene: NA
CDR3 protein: CASLTPGNTIYF
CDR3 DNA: TGTGCCAGTCTGACACCCGGAAACACCATATATTTT

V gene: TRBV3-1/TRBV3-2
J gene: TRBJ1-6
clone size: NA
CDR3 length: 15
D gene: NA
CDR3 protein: CASSQGVGLNSPLHF
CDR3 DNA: TGTGCCAGCAGCCAAGGGGTCGGCCTTAATTCACCCCTCCACTTT

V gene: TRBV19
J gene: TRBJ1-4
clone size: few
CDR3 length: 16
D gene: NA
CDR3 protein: CASKPADTRPNEKLFF
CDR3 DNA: TGTGCCAGCAAACCCGCAGACACTAGGCCTAATGAAAAACTGTTTTTT

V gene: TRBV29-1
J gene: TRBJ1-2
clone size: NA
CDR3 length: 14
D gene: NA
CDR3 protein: CSAFSPIGPYGYTF
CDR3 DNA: TGCAGCGCATTTTCCCCTATTGGGCCCTATGGCTACACCTTC

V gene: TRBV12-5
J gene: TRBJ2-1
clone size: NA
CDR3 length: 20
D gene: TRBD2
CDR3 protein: CASGLAFGVGAGGTYNEQFF
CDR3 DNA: TGTGCTAGTGGTTTGGCGTTCGGGGTCGGAGCGGGGGGCACCTACAATGAGCAGTTCTTC

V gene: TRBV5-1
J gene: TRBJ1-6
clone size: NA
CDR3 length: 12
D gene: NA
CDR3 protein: CASSLEGPPLHF
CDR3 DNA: TGCGCCAGCAGCTTGGAGGGGCCACCCCTCCACTTT

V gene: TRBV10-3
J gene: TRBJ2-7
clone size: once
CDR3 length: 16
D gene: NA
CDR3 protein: CAISDLGFEIENEQYF
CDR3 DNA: TGTGCCATCAGTGATCTAGGGTTCGAAATAGAGAACGAGCAGTACTTC

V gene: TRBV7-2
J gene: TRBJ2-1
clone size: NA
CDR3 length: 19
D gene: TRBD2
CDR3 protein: CASSSRTSGGAGSYNEQFF
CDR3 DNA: TGTGCCAGCAGCTCACGGACTAGCGGGGGGGCCGGCTCCTACAATGAGCAGTTCTTC

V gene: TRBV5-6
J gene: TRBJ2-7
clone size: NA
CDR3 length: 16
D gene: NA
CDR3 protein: CASSPINRDGTYEQYF
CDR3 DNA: TGTGCCAGCAGCCCAATAAACAGGGACGGAACCTACGAGCAGTACTTC

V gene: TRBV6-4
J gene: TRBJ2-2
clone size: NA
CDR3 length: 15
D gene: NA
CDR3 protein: CASSPLGGNTGELFF
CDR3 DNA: TGTGCCAGCAGCCCATTGGGGGGAAACACCGGGGAGCTGTTTTTT

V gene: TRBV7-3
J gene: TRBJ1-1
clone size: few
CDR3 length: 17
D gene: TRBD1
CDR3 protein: CASSLTGTGGLNTEAFF
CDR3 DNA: TGTGCCAGCAGCTTAACCGGGACAGGGGGCCTGAACACTGAAGCTTTCTTT

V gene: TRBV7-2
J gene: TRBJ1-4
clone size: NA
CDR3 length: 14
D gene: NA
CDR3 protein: CASSLSGMSEKLFF
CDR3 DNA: TGTGCCAGCAGCTTATCCGGGATGTCTGAAAAACTGTTTTTT

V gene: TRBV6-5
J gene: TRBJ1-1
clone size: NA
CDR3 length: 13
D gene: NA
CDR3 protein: CATSDRLNTEAFF
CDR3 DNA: TGTGCCACCAGCGACAGGTTGAACACTGAAGCTTTCTTT